These T cell receptor beta chains were read from a single sample in a study of shared clonotypes between healthy human individuals. TCRdb's copy holds only in-frame clones and misses some; the assay was immunoSEQ multiplex PCR. The table records 1.4 million to 1.5 million clones, roughly 96% of them present only once. Material for sequencing was naive CD4+ T cells sorted from blood. These receptors came from a man aged 25-45 years in good health. CDR3s include the opening cysteine and the closing phenylalanine or tryptophan. The D gene is left open where the match is weak. A clone size is listed for some rows: how often the clone was seen (once, few, many), or a class if it is expanded.

d_gene	v_gene	abundance	len	j_gene	CDR3nt	CDR3aa
TRBD1	TRBV6-1	once	16	TRBJ2-2	TGTGCCAGCAGTGCCTCGACAGGGTCGAACACCGGGGAGCTGTTTTTT	CASSASTGSNTGELFF
-	TRBV19	-	15	TRBJ2-1	TGTGCCAGTATGGGGAGAAGTAGGCTGAACAATGAGCAGTTCTTC	CASMGRSRLNNEQFF
TRBD2	TRBV5-6	-	18	TRBJ2-1	TGTGCCAGCAGCGCTCTAGTGGTAGCGGGAGGGCCTTACAATGAGCAGTTCTTC	CASSALVVAGGPYNEQFF
-	TRBV4-3	-	17	TRBJ2-1	TGCGCCAGCAGCCTAGCGGGCGGGAAGGGGGCGGTAAATGAGCAGTTCTTC	CASSLAGGKGAVNEQFF
-	TRBV19	-	11	TRBJ2-3	TGTGCCAGTAGTACCGGAGATACGCAGTATTTT	CASSTGDTQYF
TRBD1	TRBV5-1	once	15	TRBJ2-3	TGCGCCAGCAGCCCCGGGGACAGGGCAAAAGATACGCAGTATTTT	CASSPGDRAKDTQYF
-	TRBV6-1	once	15	TRBJ2-7	TGTGCCAGCAGTGATAGACTAACAGACACCTACGAGCAGTACTTC	CASSDRLTDTYEQYF
TRBD1	TRBV2	-	15	TRBJ2-7	TGTGCCAGCAGGGAAGGGGGCGGTGTGTCCTACGAGCAGTACTTC	CASREGGGVSYEQYF
TRBD2	TRBV11-3	-	17	TRBJ2-2	TGTGCCAGCAGCTTAGCATCACTAGCGGGAGCAACCGGGGAGCTGTTTTTT	CASSLASLAGATGELFF
TRBD2	TRBV19	-	17	TRBJ2-1	TGTGCCAGCACACCAATTAGCGGGAGGGGTAAGGACAATGAGCAGTTCTTC	CASTPISGRGKDNEQFF
-	TRBV27	-	15	TRBJ2-7	TGTGCCAGCAGTTTACAGGGCGGTTCCCCCTACGAGCAGTACTTC	CASSLQGGSPYEQYF
TRBD1	TRBV20-1	-	11	TRBJ2-1	TGCAGGGGACAGGACGGCTCGGCAGCGTTCTTC	CRGQDGSAAFF
-	TRBV9	-	22	TRBJ2-1	TGTGCCAGCAGCGTAGACCCCGTAGTTGTCCGGGAACCAACGACATCCTACAATGAGCAGTTCTTC	CASSVDPVVVREPTTSYNEQFF
-	TRBV5-5	-	15	TRBJ1-5	TGTGCCAGCAGCTTGTCCAGGGATAGCAATCAGCCCCAGCATTTT	CASSLSRDSNQPQHF
TRBD1	TRBV11-2	-	13	TRBJ1-3	TGTGCCAGCAGAACAGGGGGCGGAAACACCATATATTTT	CASRTGGGNTIYF
-	TRBV9	-	12	TRBJ2-7	TGTGCCAGCAGCCGAGGGGGTAACGAGCAGTACTTC	CASSRGGNEQYF
TRBD1	TRBV7-9	-	13	TRBJ1-2	TGTGCCAGCAGCGTTGAGGGGGCTAGTGGCTACACCTTC	CASSVEGASGYTF
-	TRBV14	-	14	TRBJ2-7	TGTGCCAGCAGCCAAGTTGGGACCTCCTACGAGCAGTACTTC	CASSQVGTSYEQYF
-	TRBV9	-	13	TRBJ1-1	TGTGCCAGCAGCGGCAGTACAAACACTGAAGCTTTCTTT	CASSGSTNTEAFF
-	TRBV18	-	15	TRBJ2-5	TGTGCCAGCTCACCTTTGCCCCGGGGCCAAGAGACCCAGTACTTC	CASSPLPRGQETQYF
TRBD1	TRBV4-3	-	13	TRBJ1-1	TGCGCCAGCAGCCGGGACAGGGGCACTGAAGCTTTCTTT	CASSRDRGTEAFF
TRBD1	TRBV5-4	-	14	TRBJ1-1	TGTGCCAGCAGCTTGTTAGGACAGGGGCCTGAAGCTTTCTTT	CASSLLGQGPEAFF
-	TRBV28	-	14	TRBJ1-3	TGTGCCAGCCGGGAATATTTCTCTGGAAACACCATATATTTT	CASREYFSGNTIYF
-	TRBV6-5	-	12	TRBJ2-7	TGTGCCAGCGCTGGCTCCTCCTACGAGCAGTACTTC	CASAGSSYEQYF
TRBD2	TRBV29-1	-	15	TRBJ2-1	TGCAGCATAAGAGGACTAGCGGGAGGTTACAATGAGCAGTTCTTC	CSIRGLAGGYNEQFF
-	TRBV6-1	-	15	TRBJ2-7	TGTGCCAGCAGTGAAGTGGGGGGAAGCGCAGGGGAGCAGTACTTC	CASSEVGGSAGEQYF
-	TRBV7-2	-	14	TRBJ2-7	TGTGCCAGCAGCTTAGCAGGGGCCCCCTACGAGCAGTACTTC	CASSLAGAPYEQYF
-	TRBV19	-	14	TRBJ2-2	TGTGCCAGTAGGAGGGGAGGGAACACCGGGGAGCTGTTTTTT	CASRRGGNTGELFF
TRBD1	TRBV18	-	15	TRBJ2-7	TGTGCCAGCTCACGACAGGGAGCTTTAACCTACGAGCAGTACTTC	CASSRQGALTYEQYF
TRBD2	TRBV11-2	-	15	TRBJ2-1	TGTGCCAGCAGCCGGTCTAGCGGGAGGGCCGATGAGCAGTTCTTC	CASSRSSGRADEQFF
-	TRBV10-1	-	15	TRBJ2-5	TGCGCCAGCAGCCCTACGTTGGGGGCCGGGGAGACCCAGTACTTC	CASSPTLGAGETQYF
TRBD1	TRBV10-3	-	15	TRBJ2-5	TGTGCCATCCAAGACAGGGTTTCGGACCAAGAGACCCAGTACTTC	CAIQDRVSDQETQYF
TRBD1	TRBV7-6	-	15	TRBJ1-3	TGTGCCAGCAGCCCAAGACAGGGATCTGGAAACACCATATATTTT	CASSPRQGSGNTIYF
-	TRBV4-3	-	16	TRBJ2-4	TGCGCCAGCAGCAAGACCCCCGGGACAGCCAAAAACATTCAGTACTTC	CASSKTPGTAKNIQYF
-	TRBV6-6	-	12	TRBJ2-1	TGTGCCAGCAGTTACTCGGAGGATGAGCAGTTCTTC	CASSYSEDEQFF
TRBD2	TRBV30	-	16	TRBJ2-1	TGTGCCTGGTCCCCCGGGGGGAGCGGCTCCTACAATGAGCAGTTCTTC	CAWSPGGSGSYNEQFF
TRBD1	TRBV18	-	14	TRBJ1-1	TGTGCCAGCTCACTCGGACAGGGAGACGCTGAAGCTTTCTTT	CASSLGQGDAEAFF
TRBD2	TRBV27	-	15	TRBJ2-7	TGTGCCAGCAGTTATAGCGGGGGGACCTCCTACGAGCAGTACTTC	CASSYSGGTSYEQYF
-	TRBV10-3	-	14	TRBJ1-2	TGTGCCATCAGTCTTTACACCTTCGAAGAGGGCTACACCTTC	CAISLYTFEEGYTF
TRBD2	TRBV5-4	-	15	TRBJ2-2	TGTGCCAGCAGCTTGTTTGGGGGGGATACCGGGGAGCTGTTTTTT	CASSLFGGDTGELFF
-	TRBV9	-	13	TRBJ2-5	TGTGCCAGCAGCGGGACGTGGGGCGAGACCCAGTACTTC	CASSGTWGETQYF
TRBD1	TRBV6-1	-	13	TRBJ1-4	TGTGCCAGTGGGACAGGGGGTAATGAAAAACTGTTTTTT	CASGTGGNEKLFF
-	TRBV18	-	13	TRBJ2-1	TGTGCCAGCTCACCACCGTACGAGGGGGAGCAGTTCTTC	CASSPPYEGEQFF
TRBD1	TRBV6-6	-	14	TRBJ2-7	TGTGCCAGCAGTTACTCTCCAACCGACAGGGGGATATACTTC	CASSYSPTDRGIYF
TRBD2	TRBV7-8	-	17	TRBJ2-7	TGTGCCAGCAGCTCGGTGACTAGCGGGAACGAGGCCTACGAGCAGTACTTC	CASSSVTSGNEAYEQYF